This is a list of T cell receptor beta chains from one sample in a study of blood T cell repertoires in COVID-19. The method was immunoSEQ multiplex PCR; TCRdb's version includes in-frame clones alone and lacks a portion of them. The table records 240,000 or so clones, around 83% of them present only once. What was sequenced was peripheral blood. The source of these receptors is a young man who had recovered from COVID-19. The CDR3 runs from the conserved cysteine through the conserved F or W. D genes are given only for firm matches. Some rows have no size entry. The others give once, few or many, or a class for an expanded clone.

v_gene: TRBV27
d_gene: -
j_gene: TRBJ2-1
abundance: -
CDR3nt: TGTGCCAGCAGTTTAACAGGGAACTCCTACAATGAGCAGTTCTTC
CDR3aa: CASSLTGNSYNEQFF

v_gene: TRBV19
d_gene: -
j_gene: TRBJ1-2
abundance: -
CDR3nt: TGTGCCAGTAGTATGACACTGACACACTATGGCTACACCTTC
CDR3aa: CASSMTLTHYGYTF

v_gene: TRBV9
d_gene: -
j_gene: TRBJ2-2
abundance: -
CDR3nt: TGTGCCAGCAGCGTAGCGGCGGGCGGGGAGCTGTTTTTT
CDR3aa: CASSVAAGGELFF

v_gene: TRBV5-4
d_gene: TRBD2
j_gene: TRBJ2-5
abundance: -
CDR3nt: TGTGCCAGCAGCCCCTCGTTACTAGCGGGGGGCCACCAAGAGACCCAGTACTTC
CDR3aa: CASSPSLLAGGHQETQYF

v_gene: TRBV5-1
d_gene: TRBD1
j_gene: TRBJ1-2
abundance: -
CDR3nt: TGCGCCAGCAGGTCGGGACAGGGTACCTATGGCTACACCTTC
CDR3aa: CASRSGQGTYGYTF

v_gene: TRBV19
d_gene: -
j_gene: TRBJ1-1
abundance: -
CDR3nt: TGTGCCAGTATGGTAGGAGCGGTTGAAGCTTTCTTT
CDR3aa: CASMVGAVEAFF

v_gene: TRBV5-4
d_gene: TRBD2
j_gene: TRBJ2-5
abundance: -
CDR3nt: TGTGCCAGCAGCTTGGTAGCGGGGGGGCGGGAGACCCAGTACTTC
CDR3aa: CASSLVAGGRETQYF

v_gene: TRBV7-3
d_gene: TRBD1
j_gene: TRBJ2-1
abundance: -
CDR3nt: TGTGCCAGCAGTCCACGACAGGGGAGTAAGGGGAAGCAGTTCTTC
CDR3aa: CASSPRQGSKGKQFF

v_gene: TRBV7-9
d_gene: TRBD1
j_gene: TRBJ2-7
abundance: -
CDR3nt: TGTGCCAGCAGCCCAGACAGGGGAGCATGCGAGCAGTACTTC
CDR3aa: CASSPDRGACEQYF

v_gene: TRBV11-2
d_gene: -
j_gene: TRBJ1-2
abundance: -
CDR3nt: TGTGCCAGCAGCTTAGGCCGGGACTATGGCTACACCTTC
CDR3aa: CASSLGRDYGYTF

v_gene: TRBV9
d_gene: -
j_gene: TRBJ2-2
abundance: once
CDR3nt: TGTGCCAGCAGCGGAACTGTAACCGGGGAGCTGTTTTTT
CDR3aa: CASSGTVTGELFF

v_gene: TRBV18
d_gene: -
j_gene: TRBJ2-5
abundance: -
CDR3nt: TGTGCCAGCTCCCCAAGGGCGGGGGCTCAAGAGACCCAGTACTTC
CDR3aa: CASSPRAGAQETQYF

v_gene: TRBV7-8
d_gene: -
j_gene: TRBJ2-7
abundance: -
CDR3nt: TGTGCCAGCAGCCCTGTCTCCTACGAGCAGTACTTC
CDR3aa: CASSPVSYEQYF

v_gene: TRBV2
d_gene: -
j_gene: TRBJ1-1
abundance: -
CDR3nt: TGTGCCAGCAGTGTGTTCGGCGGCACTGAAGCTTTCTTT
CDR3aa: CASSVFGGTEAFF

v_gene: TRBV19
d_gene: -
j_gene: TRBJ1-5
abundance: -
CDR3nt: TGTGCCAGTACTGTAGGGGAACTTCAGCCCCAGCATTTT
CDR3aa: CASTVGELQPQHF

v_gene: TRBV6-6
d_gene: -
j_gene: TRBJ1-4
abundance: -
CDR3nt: TGTGCCACGAAGACTCAGGGAGGTGAAAAACTGTTTTTT
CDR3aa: CATKTQGGEKLFF